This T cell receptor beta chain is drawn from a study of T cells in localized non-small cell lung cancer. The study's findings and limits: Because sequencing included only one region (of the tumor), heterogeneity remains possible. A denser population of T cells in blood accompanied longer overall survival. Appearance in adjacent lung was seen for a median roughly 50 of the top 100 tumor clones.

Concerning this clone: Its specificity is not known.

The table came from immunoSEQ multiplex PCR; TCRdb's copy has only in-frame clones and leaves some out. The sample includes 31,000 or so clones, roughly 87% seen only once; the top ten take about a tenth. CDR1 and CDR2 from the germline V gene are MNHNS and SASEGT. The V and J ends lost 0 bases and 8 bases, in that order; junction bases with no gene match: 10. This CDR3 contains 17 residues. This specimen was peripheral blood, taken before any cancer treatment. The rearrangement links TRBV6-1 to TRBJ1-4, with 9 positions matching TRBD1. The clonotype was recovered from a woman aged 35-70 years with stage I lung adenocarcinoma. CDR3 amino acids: CASSEAFGQGIWEKLFF. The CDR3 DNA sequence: TGTGCCAGCAGTGAAGCGTTTGGACAGGGGATATGGGAAAAACTGTTTTTT.